The source of this T cell receptor (beta chain) is a study of patients and donors after allogeneic stem cell transplantation. This clonotype appeared once. Trimming took off 4 bases at V and 5 bases at J, with 20 bases between the two ends. CDR1 is MGHRA, CDR2 YSYEKL, per germline. The length of the CDR3 is 16 residues. Each CDR3 protein is one row after TCRdb ran MiXCR on the RT-PCR reads. The sample lists more than 850,000 distinct CDR3 sequences, about a sixth occurring once. Sequences were obtained from blood, either unsorted or a sorted T cell fraction (not recorded which). The chain employs TRBV4-1 and TRBJ1-2; the D gene is possibly TRBD1 (6 bases). The receptor was derived from a human donor who was either an allogeneic HSCT recipient or a stem cell or donor lymphocyte infusion donor (not recorded which). It is not recorded whose cells these are; they may come from a transplant donor. The CDR3 reads CASSPLGTGAAYGYTF. In DNA, the CDR3 is TGCGCCAGCAGCCCGCTTGGAACGGGGGCGGCTTATGGCTACACCTTC.